Each of the 26 T cell receptor beta chains below was sequenced from the same sample in a study of spatial heterogeneity in lung cancer. General study points: The number of expanded tumor alpha and beta chains correlated with mutation number.

Time point specified: sample taken at primary tumor resection. TCRdb reprocessed the 5' RACE reads via MiXCR and lists one record per CDR3 protein. The repertoire holds approximately 26,000 distinct CDR3 sequences, 8.8% seen once, with just under 8% in the top ten. No antigen is known for these receptors. Sequenced material: lung tumor tissue, taken at surgery. The receptors stem from a male donor with early-stage non-small cell lung cancer.

This clonotype was seen ten or more times. The chain uses TRBV6-5 and TRBJ1-1; D gene uncertain. V was pared by 6 bases and J by 0 bases, with 23 bases between. In germline, CDR1 is MNHEY, CDR2 SVGAGI. CDR3 size: 18 residues. CDR3 region: CASSPEILSIGMNTEAFF. CDR3 DNA: TGTGCCAGCAGCCCCGAGATTCTCTCGATCGGTATGAACACTGAAGCTTTCTTT.

This clonotype has ten or more counts. The V and J genes are TRBV10-3 and TRBJ1-2, with TRBD1 identical over 10 bases. The CDR3 spans 15 residues. V lost 6 bases, J lost 4 bases, and 8 bases stayed unmatched. Germline CDR1 and CDR2: ENHRY and SYGVKD. This CDR3 reads CAIRTTGGRGYGYTF. The CDR3 DNA sequence: TGTGCCATCAGGACGACAGGGGGCCGGGGCTATGGCTACACCTTC.

The CDR3 loop is CASSVEMAAREQYF. The CDR3 DNA reads TGTGCCAGCAGTGTTGAAATGGCCGCTCGCGAGCAGTACTTC. The chain couples TRBV6-1 to TRBJ2-7, with D uncertain. Trimming stripped 4 bases from V and 6 bases from J, with 16 bases between. Germline values: CDR1 MNHNS, CDR2 SASEGT. The CDR3 is 14 amino acids.

This chain connects TRBV10-3 to TRBJ2-1; 11 bases align to TRBD2. V lost 1 base, J lost 7 bases, and 6 bases stayed unmatched. The V gene's germline CDR1 is ENHRY and CDR2 SYGVKD. The CDR3 is made up of 16 amino acids. The CDR3 region is CAISELGLADVNEQFF. CDR3 bases: TGTGCCATCAGTGAGTTGGGACTAGCGGACGTGAATGAGCAGTTCTTC.

This clonotype was counted ten times or more. The gene calls are TRBV7-8 and TRBJ1-3; 8 positions match TRBD1. CDR1 SGHVS and CDR2 FQNEAQ come from the germline V gene. This CDR3 comprises 14 residues. V was clipped by 5 bases and J by 7 bases; unmatched bases: 7. This CDR3 reads CASSPTGQANTIYF. The CDR3 DNA is TGTGCCAGCAGCCCGACGGGACAGGCTAACACCATATATTTT.

There are many counts of this clonotype. The V call is TRBV5-1, the J call TRBJ2-3; TRBD1 matches 9 bases. The junction had 21 bases not matched to a gene; V was cut back by 5 bases and J by 14 bases. Per germline, CDR1 SGHRS and CDR2 YFSETQ. The CDR3 is made up of 16 amino acids. CDR3 nucleotide sequence: TGCGCCAGCAGTCCGGGACAGGGAGCACCCGAGGGTCTTCTGTATTTT. Its protein is CASSPGQGAPEGLLYF.

This clonotype showed up just a few times. The chain joins TRBV2 to TRBJ2-7; D possibly corresponds to TRBD1 (7 bases). Trimming cost V 4 bases and J 6 bases, with 13 bases left between them. This CDR3 has 13 residues. In germline, CDR1 is SNHLY, CDR2 FYNNEI. The CDR3 sequence: CASSGQGGGEQYF. As DNA, the CDR3 is TGTGCCAGCAGTGGACAGGGAGGAGGCGAGCAGTACTTC.

This clonotype was recorded a few times. The chain carries TRBV30 and TRBJ1-5; no clear D. CDR3 length equals 16 residues. Trimming pared 0 bases from V and 3 bases from J, leaving 15 bases between. Per the germline V gene, CDR1 is GTSNPN and CDR2 is SVGIG (reference sequence). As DNA, the CDR3 is TGTGCCTGGAGTGTAGGGTCAGGTGGAATCAATCAGCCCCAGCATTTT. Translated: CAWSVGSGGINQPQHF.

This clonotype was counted at least ten times. This chain joins TRBV10-3 and TRBJ2-1, with 12 bases aligning to TRBD1. The junction had 3 bases not matched to a gene; V was cut back by 3 bases and J by 6 bases. This CDR3 comprises 15 residues. Germline V gene data show CDR1 as ENHRY and CDR2 as SYGVKD. The CDR3 region has the DNA TGTGCCATCAGTGAAAAGGGACAGGGGGCCAATGAGCAGTTCTTC. Translated, it gives CAISEKGQGANEQFF.

This clonotype was observed a handful of times. V and J are TRBV7-2 and TRBJ2-7; D gene unclear. This CDR3 spans 11 amino acids. With 3 bases removed from V and 3 bases from J, the gap between germline ends came to 3 bases. Germline CDR1 SGHTA, CDR2 FQGNSA. The CDR3 coding sequence is TGTGCCAGCAGCTTCAACTACGAGCAGTACTTC. Translation gives CASSFNYEQYF.

A remark on this clonotype: A single base separates this from a much larger clone, so it may be a read error. The V call is TRBV9, the J call TRBJ2-1; 13 nucleotides line up with TRBD2. The CDR3 runs to 14 residues. From germline, CDR1 is SGDLS and CDR2 YYNGEE. CDR3 loop: CAGSPPGLAGDQFF. DNA for the CDR3: TGTGCCGGCAGCCCTCCAGGACTAGCGGGGGATCAGTTCTTC.

By sample fraction, this clonotype is medium-sized (0.01 to 0.1%). The chain has TRBV7-9 and TRBJ2-4; 7 positions agree with TRBD2. J lost 6 bases, V lost 5 bases, and 16 bases had no gene match. CDR1 is SEHNR and CDR2 is FQNEAQ in the germline V gene (reference sequence). The CDR3 has 17 amino acids. The CDR3 region is CASSPRPSREKGNIQYF. The CDR3 DNA sequence: TGTGCCAGCAGCCCTCGGCCGTCGCGGGAGAAAGGAAACATTCAGTACTTC.

As concerns this clonotype: A junction end diverges from the germline sequence, so it may reflect a read error. The rearrangement joins TRBV7-2 to TRBJ2-3, with TRBD1 identical over 7 bases. Germline values: CDR1 SGHTA, CDR2 FQGNSA. The CDR3 consists of 14 residues. This CDR3 is CAGSSYQGADTQYF. The CDR3 DNA reads TGTGCCGGCAGCTCCTACCAGGGGGCAGATACGCAGTATTTT.

This clonotype was counted at least ten times. The chain has TRBV20-1 and TRBJ2-7, with unresolved D. The germline V gene encodes CDR1 DFQATT and CDR2 SNEGSKA (reference sequence). The CDR3 sequence is 13 residues long. V was pared by 0 bases and J by 4 bases, with 10 bases between. CDR3: CSARDSLLYEQYF. DNA for the CDR3: TGCAGTGCTAGAGATTCTCTGCTTTACGAGCAGTACTTC.

In regard to this clonotype: It may be a read error: a sequence one base away is much more abundant. The chain has TRBV5-1 and TRBJ1-5, with D hard to call. Germline CDR1 is SGHRS and CDR2 is YFSETQ. Trimming pared 0 bases from V and 0 bases from J, leaving 7 bases between. The CDR3 runs to 15 residues. Here the CDR3 reads CASSLVPCSNQPQHF. The CDR3 DNA sequence: TGCGCCAGCAGCTTGGTACCGTGTAGCAATCAGCCCCAGCATTTT.

This chain connects TRBV11-1 to TRBJ2-5; 7 nucleotides align to TRBD2. The CDR3 totals 15 residues. V lost 3 bases, J lost 0 bases, and 4 bases stayed unmatched. Germline assignment: CDR1 SGHAT and CDR2 FQDESV (reference sequence). The CDR3 here is CASSLSGTYQETQYF. CDR3 nucleotides: TGTGCCAGCAGCTTGAGCGGGACGTACCAAGAGACCCAGTACTTC.

This clonotype was seen ten or more times. The genes are TRBV5-6 and TRBJ2-5; D is unresolved. V was clipped by 0 bases and J by 4 bases, with 10 bases between them. The CDR3 runs 14 residues. Germline lookup yields CDR1 SGHDT and CDR2 YYEEEE. The CDR3 spells CASSLGASRETQYF. CDR3 nucleotides: TGTGCCAGCAGCTTGGGAGCAAGCCGAGAGACCCAGTACTTC.

Note on this clonotype: This may arise from a read error, as a much more abundant clone is one base away. The V gene is TRBV5-1, the J gene TRBJ2-1, with 9 bases lining up with TRBD2. The CDR3 contains 18 residues. Germline CDR1 is SGHRS and CDR2 is YFSETQ. DNA of the CDR3: TGCGCCAGCAGATTGGTCCCTGGGACTAGCTTGTTCTACAATGAGCAGTTCTTC. Amino acids: CASRLVPGTSLFYNEQFF. The full variable domain, completed using reference TRBV5-1 and TRBJ2-1, is KAGVTQTPRYLIKTRGQQVTLSCSPISGHRSVSWYQQTPGQGLQFLFEYFSETQRNKGNFPGRFSGRQFSNSRSEMNVSTLELGDSALYLCASRLVPGTSLFYNEQFFGPGTRLTVL.

V and J are TRBV11-3 and TRBJ1-3, with D possibly TRBD1 on 5 matching bases. Trimming left V 5 bases short and J 3 bases short, with 17 bases between. The V gene's germline CDR1 is SGHNT and CDR2 YENEEA. This CDR3 spans 16 amino acids. The CDR3 loop is CASSPETAPLGNTIYF. Written as DNA, the CDR3 is TGTGCCAGCAGCCCGGAGACAGCCCCTCTTGGAAACACCATATATTTT. Supplemented by reference TRBV11-3 and TRBJ1-3, the full variable domain reads EAGVVQSPRYKIIEKKQPVAFWCNPISGHNTLYWYLQNLGQGPELLIRYENEEAVDDSQLPKDRFSAERLKGVDSTLKIQPAELGDSAVYLCASSPETAPLGNTIYFGEGSWLTVV.

This clonotype was found a few times. The V and J genes are TRBV6-2 or TRBV6-3 and TRBJ1-1; the D is unclear. Germline-derived CDR1 and CDR2 are MNHEY and SVGEGT. The CDR3 contains 14 residues. V lost 2 bases, J lost 2 bases, and 9 bases lay in between. The CDR3 nucleotides read TGTGCCAGCAGTTACAGGGATTCTAACACTGAAGCTTTCTTT. Residues: CASSYRDSNTEAFF.

This clonotype was recorded many times. The chain employs TRBV28 and TRBJ1-6, with TRBD1 matching 7 bases. V lost 8 bases, J lost 9 bases, and 19 bases stayed unmatched. CDR1 is MDHEN, CDR2 SYDVKM, per germline. The CDR3 has 17 amino acids. CDR3 sequence reads: CASGFRGARAGGSPLHF. For the CDR3, the DNA is TGTGCCAGCGGATTCCGCGGGGCAAGGGCAGGGGGTTCACCCCTCCACTTT.

The V gene is TRBV6-2 or TRBV6-3, the J gene TRBJ2-7; 9 bases fit TRBD2. The CDR3 sequence is 12 residues long. Looked up from germline, CDR1 is MNHEY and CDR2 is SVGEGT. V shed 11 bases and J 4 bases; nucleotides not matched to a gene: 6. This chain's CDR3 is CALTSGWYEQYF. For the CDR3, the DNA is TGTGCCCTCACTAGCGGGTGGTACGAGCAGTACTTC.

This clonotype was detected ten times or more. The J gene is TRBJ1-2, the V gene TRBV28; 7 bases match TRBD1. CDR3 length: 12 amino acids. CDR1 is MDHEN and CDR2 is SYDVKM in the germline V gene. J lost 8 bases, V lost 4 bases, and 4 bases had no gene match. The CDR3 DNA reads TGTGCCAGCAGTTCCGACAGGGAAGGCTACACCTTC. It yields the protein CASSSDREGYTF.

This clonotype was counted many times. The chain combines TRBV27 with TRBJ2-5, with D perhaps matching TRBD2 (6 bases). The ends were cut back, 3 bases at V and 5 bases at J, with 7 bases in the middle. Germline assignment: CDR1 MNHEY and CDR2 SMNVEV (reference sequence). The CDR3 is made up of 12 amino acids. The CDR3 here is CASSFRGETQYF. For the CDR3, the DNA is TGTGCCAGCAGTTTTCGGGGGGAGACCCAGTACTTC.

This clonotype was counted many times. The rearrangement links TRBV6-2 or TRBV6-3 to TRBJ2-3; 11 bases are shared with TRBD2. This CDR3 has 16 residues. Germline V gene data show CDR1 as MNHEY and CDR2 as SVGEGT. V lost 5 bases and J lost 5; bases outside the gene matches: 9. This CDR3 is CASSLRSLAGGDTQYF. CDR3 nucleotide sequence: TGTGCCAGCAGTCTACGGTCTCTAGCGGGAGGAGATACGCAGTATTTT.

This clonotype turned up a few times. The chain combines TRBV5-1 with TRBJ2-7; D possibly corresponds to TRBD1 (5 bases). Germline CDR1 reads SGHRS; CDR2 reads YFSETQ. Trimming took 5 bases from V and 1 from J, leaving 10 bases between them. The CDR3 has 13 residues. CDR3 sequence: CASRVQASYEQYF. The CDR3 coding sequence is TGCGCCAGCAGAGTACAGGCATCCTACGAGCAGTACTTC.